Following are 8 T cell receptor beta chains from one sample sequenced in a study of blood T cell repertoires in COVID-19 (dated by TCRdb to 2020 to 2022). The library was made by the immunoSEQ multiplex PCR assay. TCRdb limited this immuneACCESS table to in-frame rearrangements with V and J called. A share of clones is missing; checked studies link under half to unresolved V genes, and the rest is unexplained. In all, the sample holds about 320,000 clones, and around nine tenths of those were seen once. 4.5% to 5.5% of the sample is taken by the ten largest. Input material: PBMCs or T cells enriched from blood (not recorded which). These receptors all stem from a man in his sixties who had recovered from COVID-19.

This clone was seen more than once but under ten times. The V and J genes are TRBV5-1 and TRBJ2-5, with 8 bases fitting TRBD1. From germline, CDR1 is SGHRS and CDR2 YFSETQ. This CDR3 contains 15 residues. The ends lost 2 bases at V and 5 bases at J; junction bases unmatched: 8. The CDR3 region is CASSLGGTGRETQYF. The CDR3 DNA reads as TGCGCCAGCAGCTTAGGTGGGACAGGAAGGGAGACCCAGTACTTC.

J is TRBJ2-2 and V is TRBV13, with TRBD2 matching over 10 bases. The CDR3 sequence is 16 residues long. J gave up 5 bases and V 5 bases, and 8 bases lay outside the gene matches. Germline CDR1 is PRHDT and CDR2 is FYEKMQ (reference sequence). CDR3 loop: CASSPPSGSRTGELFF. CDR3 nucleotides: TGTGCCAGCAGCCCCCCTAGCGGGAGTAGGACCGGGGAGCTGTTTTTT.

This clone has just one count. V and J are TRBV28 and TRBJ2-1, with 7 bases aligning to TRBD2. The CDR3 contains 15 residues. Looked up from germline, CDR1 is MDHEN and CDR2 is SYDVKM. V gave up 6 bases and J gave up 0 bases; unmatched junction bases: 5. CDR3 coding DNA: TGTGCCAGCAGGGCGGGGACTAACTCCTACAATGAGCAGTTCTTC. Translating it yields CASRAGTNSYNEQFF.

This chain links TRBV11-3 with TRBJ2-3, with D unresolved. The CDR3 contains 12 residues. With 5 bases removed from V and 5 bases from J, the gap between germline ends came to 8 bases. Germline V lookup: CDR1 SGHNT, CDR2 YENEEA. The chain's CDR3 is CASSRERDTQYF. The CDR3 DNA reads as TGTGCCAGCAGCCGTGAGAGAGATACGCAGTATTTT.

J is TRBJ2-3 and V is TRBV24-1; D perhaps matches TRBD1 (6 bases). CDR1 is KGHDR, CDR2 SFDVKD, per germline. This CDR3 region has 16 residues. V lost 6 bases and J lost 3, with 18 bases in between. The CDR3 DNA sequence: TGTGCCACCAGTAGGCCCGCAGGGGAGATAACAGATACGCAGTATTTT. It encodes CATSRPAGEITDTQYF.

The rearrangement uses TRBV10-2 and TRBJ2-7; a weak D match, TRBD2 (6 bases). This CDR3 contains 16 residues. Germline V gene sequence: CDR1 WSHSY, CDR2 SAAADI. With 2 bases removed from V and 2 bases from J, the gap between germline ends came to 16 bases. The CDR3 nucleotides are TGCGCCAGCAGTGAGGTACGGCTAGCGCGAGCCTACGAGCAGTACTTC. Its translation is CASSEVRLARAYEQYF.

This chain connects TRBV19 to TRBJ2-2; TRBD1 matches at 8 bases. Unmatched junction bases numbered 7, after V lost 0 bases and J lost 7 bases. The CDR3 has 16 amino acids. Germline values: CDR1 LNHDA, CDR2 SQIVND (reference sequence). CDR3 protein: CASSIDRGRIGGELFF. For the CDR3, the DNA is TGTGCCAGTAGTATAGACAGGGGGCGGATTGGCGGGGAGCTGTTTTTT.

This chain joins TRBV28 and TRBJ2-5; D unresolved. The V gene lost 1 base and the J gene lost 3 bases, with 12 bases spanning the gap. This CDR3 region has 15 residues. Germline loops: CDR1 MDHEN, CDR2 SYDVKM. The CDR3 DNA is TGTGCCAGCAGTTTATCGTGGCTGAAAAAAGAGACCCAGTACTTC. Translated: CASSLSWLKKETQYF.